Shown below are 14 T cell receptor beta chains from a single sample sequenced in a study of blood T cell repertoires in COVID-19. TCRdb's copy holds only in-frame clones and misses some; the assay was immunoSEQ multiplex PCR. Seen here are some 170,000 clones, over 80% observed once, and the top ten hold around 8%. The source material was peripheral blood. These receptors were collected from a woman in her 70s with acute or convalescent COVID-19.

The chain uses TRBV29-1 and TRBJ2-1, with TRBD2 identical over 12 bases. Germline lookup yields CDR1 SQVTM and CDR2 ANQGSEA. V was clipped by 7 bases and J by 2 bases; unmatched bases: 9. The CDR3 runs 16 residues. CDR3 in amino acids: CSAATSGGRPYNEQFF. CDR3 coding DNA: TGCAGCGCCGCGACTAGCGGGGGCCGGCCCTACAATGAGCAGTTCTTC.

The rearrangement joins TRBV29-1 to TRBJ1-1; D not resolved. Looked up from germline, CDR1 is SQVTM and CDR2 is ANQGSEA. This CDR3 region has 10 residues. The germline V and J ends were trimmed by 6 bases and 5 bases, with 7 bases remaining between them. DNA of the CDR3: TGCAGCGTCGACGGGACTGAAGCTTTCTTT. The encoded protein is CSVDGTEAFF. The full variable domain, rest sourced from reference TRBV29-1 and TRBJ1-1, is SAVISQKPSRDICQRGTSLTIQCQVDSQVTMMFWYRQQPGQSLTLIATANQGSEATYESGFVIDKFPISRPNLTFSTLTVSNMSPEDSSIYLCSVDGTEAFFGQGTRLTVV.

The chain links TRBV5-6 to TRBJ2-4; 8 bases are shared with TRBD1. This CDR3 comprises 14 residues. CDR1 SGHDT and CDR2 YYEEEE come from the germline V gene. Trimming cost V 3 bases and J 6 bases; bases outside gene matches: 5. The CDR3 coding sequence is TGTGCCAGCAGCTCCCACAGGGGGATAAACATTCAGTACTTC. Amino acid sequence: CASSSHRGINIQYF.

Many counts were recorded for this clone. The chain recombines TRBV19 with TRBJ2-2, with 8 bases matching TRBD2. Germline V gene sequence: CDR1 LNHDA, CDR2 SQIVND (reference sequence). The CDR3 runs to 14 residues. Losses at the gene ends were 7 bases for V and 4 bases for J; bases not matched to a gene: 5. DNA for the CDR3: TGTGCCAGTAACGGGAGGGCCATCACCGGGGAGCTGTTTTTT. It is translated as CASNGRAITGELFF.

The rearrangement joins TRBV27 to TRBJ2-3, with 7 bases fitting TRBD2. V lost 3 bases to trimming and J lost 4 bases; unmatched junction nucleotides: 10. The length of the CDR3 is 16 residues. CDR1 is MNHEY, CDR2 SMNVEV, per germline (reference sequence). CDR3 DNA sequence: TGTGCCAGCAGTTTGGTTTATCGGGCGGGGGCAGATACGCAGTATTTT. It specifies CASSLVYRAGADTQYF.

V is TRBV5-1 and J is TRBJ1-1, with D hard to call. This CDR3 region has 15 residues. The V gene's germline CDR1 is SGHRS and CDR2 YFSETQ. Between the trimmed V and J ends, which lost 4 bases and 1 base, there was a span of 14 bases. The CDR3 region has the DNA TGCGCCAGCAGCCAGATCGAGGGCCCGAACACTGAAGCTTTCTTT. This sequence encodes CASSQIEGPNTEAFF.

The J gene is TRBJ2-2, the V gene TRBV11-2; the D gene is possibly TRBD2 (6 bases). The ends were cut back, 2 bases at V and 7 bases at J, with 14 bases in the middle. CDR1 is SGHAT, CDR2 FQNNGV, per germline. This CDR3 is 15 amino acids long. CDR3 in DNA: TGTGCCAGCAGCTTATTCGGGAGAGGTAGCGGGGAGCTGTTTTTT. It yields the protein CASSLFGRGSGELFF.

The V gene is TRBV11-2, the J gene TRBJ1-2; 9 bases fit TRBD1. In germline, CDR1 is SGHAT, CDR2 FQNNGV. The V gene end was trimmed by 5 bases and the J gene end by 5 bases; junction bases not matched to a gene: 12. The CDR3 extends over 16 amino acids. The CDR3 DNA reads TGTGCCAGCAGCGGCCGGGACAGGGTTTCTTGGTATGGCTACACCTTC. Its protein is CASSGRDRVSWYGYTF.

The chain is built from TRBV3-1 (or the pseudogene TRBV3-2) and TRBJ2-2, with D perhaps TRBD2 (6 bases). This CDR3 is built from 16 residues. Trimming removed 4 bases at V and 6 bases at J, with 18 bases between. Germline-derived CDR1 and CDR2 are LGHDT and YNNKEL (reference sequence). The CDR3, as DNA: TGTGCCAGCAGCCGCAGGAGCGGGTACGATGCCGGGGAGCTGTTTTTT. This gives the protein CASSRRSGYDAGELFF.

This clone was counted once. The V and J genes are TRBV28 and TRBJ2-7, with TRBD1 identical over 9 bases. This CDR3 comprises 15 residues. V shed 4 bases, J shed 9 bases, and the junction held 13 bases outside the gene matches. The germline CDR1 and CDR2 sequences are MDHEN and SYDVKM. The CDR3 nucleotides are TGTGCCAGCAGTTCCCCTACGGGACAGGGTCGCGGGCAGTACTTC. Amino acids: CASSSPTGQGRGQYF.

The chain carries TRBV30 and TRBJ1-5; possible D gene TRBD1, 5 bases. Germline V CDR1 and CDR2: GTSNPN, SVGIG (reference sequence). The CDR3 has 14 residues. Trimming took 3 bases from V and 4 from J, leaving 13 bases between them. As DNA, the CDR3 is TGTGCCTGGAGAACGGGCGGGGGGAATCAGCCCCAGCATTTT. Its protein is CAWRTGGGNQPQHF.

In this sample, this clone turned up a few times. The chain carries TRBV19 and TRBJ1-2; tentative D call: TRBD1 (5 bases). The CDR3 has 17 amino acids. The V and J ends lost 6 bases and 6 bases respectively, with 26 bases between them. Germline CDR1 LNHDA, CDR2 SQIVND (reference sequence). This chain's CDR3 is CASSNLGGQSVSDGYTF. CDR3 DNA sequence: TGTGCCAGTAGCAATCTAGGTGGACAATCCGTAAGCGATGGCTACACCTTC.

The chain combines TRBV11-1 with TRBJ2-6; D perhaps matches TRBD2 (6 bases). The CDR3 sequence is 16 residues long. CDR1 is SGHAT, CDR2 FQDESV, per germline (reference sequence). Trimming took off 3 bases at V and 0 bases at J, with 9 bases between the two ends. CDR3 in DNA: TGTGCCAGCAGCTTGGGACTTCTCTCTGGGGCCAACGTCCTGACTTTC. It encodes CASSLGLLSGANVLTF.

The chain recombines TRBV6-2 or TRBV6-3 with TRBJ2-1; D unclear. The CDR3 totals 15 residues. The germline V gene encodes CDR1 MNHEY and CDR2 SVGEGT. The V end was cut by 4 bases, the J end by 4 bases, with 14 bases between. The CDR3 loop is CASSSFGSQYNEQFF. The CDR3 coding sequence is TGTGCCAGCAGTTCCTTCGGGTCCCAGTACAATGAGCAGTTCTTC.